Shown below are 13 T cell receptor beta chains from a single sample sequenced in a study of blood T cell repertoires in COVID-19. The protocol was immunoSEQ multiplex PCR, while the TCRdb copy is restricted to in-frame clones and leaves out a portion. This table holds about 110,000 clones, 75% to 90% found once. The material sequenced was peripheral blood. These receptors were collected from a woman in her sixties with COVID-19, enrolled during active disease.

This rearrangement joins TRBV5-1 to TRBJ1-5, with a tentative D call TRBD1 (6 bases). CDR1 is SGHRS and CDR2 is YFSETQ in the germline V gene. The length of the CDR3 is 15 residues. Trimming removed 0 bases from V and 6 bases from J, with 13 bases in between. The CDR3 nucleotides read TGCGCCAGCAGCTTGGTTGGGGGCGCGGGTCAGCCCCAGCATTTT. Residues: CASSLVGGAGQPQHF.

Only a few counts were recorded for this clone. The chain is built from TRBV10-3 and TRBJ1-2, with 9 bases matching TRBD1. Per germline, CDR1 ENHRY and CDR2 SYGVKD. The CDR3 loop spans 15 amino acids. V was pared by 0 bases and J by 12 bases, with 11 bases of the junction left unmatched. CDR3 in DNA: TGTGCCATCAGTGAGTCGTCGGACGGGACAGGGCGTCACACCTTC. It specifies CAISESSDGTGRHTF.

This clone was seen a single time. This sequence joins TRBV6-5 and TRBJ2-2; 7 bases fit TRBD1. The junction had 6 bases not matched to a gene; V was cut back by 7 bases and J by 1 base. Looked up from germline, CDR1 is MNHEY and CDR2 is SVGAGI. This CDR3 has 15 amino acids. Here the CDR3 DNA reads TGTGCCAGCACAAGGGGGCTAGTGAACACCGGGGAGCTGTTTTTT. It yields the protein CASTRGLVNTGELFF.

The chain is built from TRBV30 and TRBJ1-2; D might be TRBD1 (5 bases). Germline assignment: CDR1 GTSNPN and CDR2 SVGIG (reference sequence). Trimming left V 2 bases short and J 8 bases short, with 15 bases between. The CDR3 loop spans 13 amino acids. The CDR3 here is CAWSRQGSWGYTF. The CDR3 DNA reads TGTGCCTGGAGTAGGCAGGGTTCTTGGGGCTACACCTTC.

The chain employs TRBV19 and TRBJ2-2; 8 nucleotides match TRBD1. The V segment lost 7 bases and the J segment 6 bases; nucleotides outside the gene matches: 7. The CDR3 contains 14 residues. From germline, CDR1 is LNHDA and CDR2 SQIVND (reference sequence). The CDR3 spells CASKQGASPGELFF. In DNA, the CDR3 is TGTGCCAGTAAGCAGGGGGCGTCCCCCGGGGAGCTGTTTTTT.

This rearrangement joins TRBV24-1 to TRBJ1-1, with a tentative D call TRBD1 (6 bases). The CDR3 runs 14 residues. The V end was cut by 7 bases, the J end by 4 bases, with 15 bases between. Germline values: CDR1 KGHDR, CDR2 SFDVKD. The CDR3: CATRAQGRGTEAFF. CDR3 DNA sequence: TGTGCCACCAGGGCCCAGGGGCGAGGCACTGAAGCTTTCTTT.

The chain couples TRBV6-5 to TRBJ1-2; 8 bases are shared with TRBD1. Trimming cost V 5 bases and J 4 bases; bases outside gene matches: 9. Germline V gene sequence: CDR1 MNHEY, CDR2 SVGAGI. The CDR3 is made up of 15 amino acids. CDR3 residues: CASSRLGQETYGYTF. In DNA, the CDR3 is TGTGCCAGCAGTCGGCTGGGACAGGAGACCTATGGCTACACCTTC.

The chain joins TRBV29-1 to TRBJ2-1, with 11 bases aligning to TRBD2. The CDR3 has 15 residues. Germline trimming cut 5 bases from V and 4 bases from J; bases unmatched to any gene: 7. Germline V gene lookup returns CDR1 SQVTM and CDR2 ANQGSEA. The CDR3 sequence: CSVSFTSGGYNEQFF. Written as DNA, the CDR3 is TGCAGCGTTTCTTTTACTAGCGGGGGTTACAATGAGCAGTTCTTC.

The CDR3 sequence is CASTPGQSLGTQYF. The DNA of the CDR3 is TGCGCCAGCACCCCGGGACAGAGCCTTGGGACCCAGTACTTC. This chain connects TRBV5-1 to TRBJ2-5; the match to TRBD1 covers 7 bases. Germline values: CDR1 SGHRS, CDR2 YFSETQ. Trimming removed 6 bases from V and 7 bases from J; junction bases left unmatched: 12. The CDR3 runs 14 residues.

The chain is built from TRBV9 and TRBJ1-2; D might be TRBD1 (5 bases). Germline lookup yields CDR1 SGDLS and CDR2 YYNGEE. The CDR3 covers 16 residues. Trimming left V 0 bases short and J 0 bases short, with 12 bases between. The DNA for the CDR3 is TGTGCCAGCAGCGTAGCTGTGGGGCTTGCTAACTATGGCTACACCTTC. This translates into CASSVAVGLANYGYTF. Full variable domain (remainder filled in from reference TRBV9 and TRBJ1-2): DSGVTQTPKHLITATGQRVTLRCSPRSGDLSVYWYQQSLDQGLQFLIQYYNGEERAKGNILERFSAQQFPDLHSELNLSSLELGDSALYFCASSVAVGLANYGYTFGSGTRLTVV.

The rearrangement links TRBV3-1 (or the pseudogene TRBV3-2) to TRBJ2-7; 11 nucleotides line up with TRBD1. Germline trimming cut 4 bases from V and 11 bases from J; bases unmatched to any gene: 10. Germline CDR1 and CDR2: LGHDT and YNNKEL (reference sequence). The CDR3 is made up of 14 amino acids. This CDR3 is CASSPPGTGGLKYF. For the CDR3, the DNA is TGTGCCAGCAGCCCCCCAGGGACAGGGGGTTTGAAGTACTTC.

The chain links TRBV27 to TRBJ1-6, with 7 bases matching TRBD1. Losses at the gene ends were 8 bases for V and 10 bases for J; bases not matched to a gene: 5. Germline assignment: CDR1 MNHEY and CDR2 SMNVEV (reference sequence). This CDR3 is built from 12 residues. CDR3 in DNA: TGTGCCAGCCGGGGGACAGTCTCACCCCTCCACTTT. As protein: CASRGTVSPLHF.

This chain links TRBV6-6 with TRBJ2-5; 12 nucleotides line up with TRBD2. The CDR3 is 15 amino acids. Germline V gene data show CDR1 as MNHNY and CDR2 as SVGAGI (reference sequence). J gave up 5 bases and V 8 bases, and 9 bases lay outside the gene matches. The CDR3 is CASQSSGGAGETQYF. Here the CDR3 DNA reads TGTGCCAGCCAATCTAGCGGGGGGGCCGGGGAGACCCAGTACTTC.